One sample yielded the 14 T cell receptor beta chains listed below, sequenced in a study of blood T cells in healthy people across ages. A J-beta primer mix and a sample-barcoded 5' primer were used in a second PCR of about 7 to 12 cycles. TCRdb recomputed calls from the 5' RACE reads with MiXCR, one row per CDR3 protein. The sample holds 800,000 to 1,300,000 distinct CDR3 sequences, less than 25% seen once. The data were also submitted as part of a second study, on T cells of mothers and their children.

Sample: blood. The receptors originated from a girl between 2 and 10 years old in good health.

The chain combines TRBV7-2 with TRBJ2-3; D is unclear. Trimming pared 5 bases from V and 2 bases from J, leaving 8 bases between. The CDR3 runs to 13 residues. Germline V gene sequence: CDR1 SGHTA, CDR2 FQGNSA. CDR3 protein: CASSNPLTDTQYF. The CDR3, as DNA: TGTGCCAGCAGCAATCCACTCACAGATACGCAGTATTTT.

The rearrangement uses TRBV20-1 and TRBJ2-7, with a weak D call TRBD1 (6 bases). The length of the CDR3 is 15 residues. The ends were cut back, 0 bases at V and 0 bases at J, with 12 bases in the middle. Germline CDR1 DFQATT, CDR2 SNEGSKA (reference sequence). The CDR3, as DNA: TGCAGTGCTAGAGATCTGAGACAGGTCTCCTACGAGCAGTACTTC. This gives the protein CSARDLRQVSYEQYF.

The chain couples TRBV29-1 to TRBJ2-1; 8 nucleotides match TRBD1. CDR1 and CDR2 from the germline V gene are SQVTM and ANQGSEA. Unmatched junction bases numbered 5, after V lost 6 bases and J lost 7 bases. This CDR3 has 12 residues. CDR3 coding DNA: TGCAGCGTCCAGGGGGCGCGGAATGAGCAGTTCTTC. Residues: CSVQGARNEQFF.

The chain carries TRBV6-1 and TRBJ2-1; 7 bases line up with TRBD2. The CDR3 runs 16 residues. After removal of 3 bases from V and 3 bases from J, the junction contained 8 bases not matched to a gene. Germline CDR1 MNHNS, CDR2 SASEGT. This CDR3 is CASSDGGGRGYNEQFF. The DNA of the CDR3 is TGTGCCAGCAGTGATGGGGGAGGGCGGGGCTACAATGAGCAGTTCTTC.

This clonotype was counted between two and nine times. V usage is TRBV12-5 and J usage is TRBJ2-4, with TRBD2 identical over 7 bases. Per germline, CDR1 LGHNT and CDR2 FRNRAP. V lost 6 bases to trimming and J lost 3 bases; unmatched junction nucleotides: 8. The CDR3 totals 15 residues. The CDR3 sequence is CASGPRTSGKNIQYF. Here the CDR3 DNA reads TGTGCTAGTGGCCCACGGACTAGTGGCAAAAACATTCAGTACTTC.

This clonotype was counted a few times. V gene TRBV28 combines with J gene TRBJ2-3, with D possibly TRBD1 on 6 matching bases. The V gene lost 5 bases and the J gene lost 0 bases, with 12 bases spanning the gap. Germline values: CDR1 MDHEN, CDR2 SYDVKM. The CDR3 is made up of 15 amino acids. The CDR3 here is CASSPPTGSTDTQYF. As DNA, the CDR3 is TGTGCCAGCAGTCCTCCAACAGGGAGCACAGATACGCAGTATTTT.

This clonotype was seen a handful of times. The chain joins TRBV27 to TRBJ2-1; 11 bases align to TRBD2. Germline V lookup: CDR1 MNHEY, CDR2 SMNVEV (reference sequence). The ends lost 2 bases at V and 9 bases at J; junction bases unmatched: 6. The CDR3 runs 15 residues. The CDR3 region is CASSLVAGGASEQFF. The CDR3 DNA reads TGTGCCAGCAGTTTAGTAGCGGGGGGGGCAAGTGAGCAGTTCTTC.

V usage is TRBV29-1 and J usage is TRBJ2-3; TRBD1 aligns across 7 bases. This CDR3 is 12 amino acids long. The germline gives CDR1 SQVTM, CDR2 ANQGSEA. V lost 1 base and J lost 6; bases outside the gene matches: 1. CDR3 region: CSVEGQGDTQYF. The CDR3 DNA sequence: TGCAGCGTTGAAGGACAGGGCGATACGCAGTATTTT.

Concerning this clonotype: One junction end does not reproduce the germline sequence, and a read error may be involved. The chain combines TRBV7-9 with TRBJ1-3; a possible D gene is TRBD1 (6 bases). The CDR3 loop spans 16 amino acids. The germline gives CDR1 SEHNR, CDR2 FQNEAQ (reference sequence). CDR3 amino acids: CASSSTRTDTGNTIYF. CDR3 DNA: TGCGCCAGCAGCTCGACCCGGACAGACACTGGAAACACCATATATTTT.

This chain connects TRBV6-2 or TRBV6-3 to TRBJ2-5; no firm D call. With 5 bases removed from V and 5 bases from J, the gap between germline ends came to 9 bases. The germline V gene encodes CDR1 MNHEY and CDR2 SVGEGT. The CDR3 is made up of 12 amino acids. In DNA, the CDR3 is TGTGCCAGCAGTGAGCACGGGGAGACCCAGTACTTC. Encoded protein: CASSEHGETQYF.

The rearrangement uses TRBV7-9 and TRBJ2-3; no clear D gene. With 2 bases removed from V and 0 bases from J, the gap between germline ends came to 15 bases. Per the germline V gene, CDR1 is SEHNR and CDR2 is FQNEAQ (reference sequence). This CDR3 is built from 17 residues. CDR3 residues: CASSLPQSRPSTDTQYF. The CDR3 nucleotides read TGTGCCAGCAGCTTACCCCAGTCAAGACCTAGCACAGATACGCAGTATTTT.

This chain links TRBV14 with TRBJ2-7, with D possibly matching TRBD1 (5 bases). Looked up from germline, CDR1 is SGHDN and CDR2 is FVKESK. CDR3 size: 16 residues. V lost 1 base, J lost 0 bases, and 13 bases lay in between. CDR3 protein: CASSQVGVGPSYEQYF. In DNA form, the CDR3 reads TGTGCCAGCAGCCAAGTAGGGGTAGGCCCCTCCTACGAGCAGTACTTC. The whole variable domain, filled in from reference TRBV14 and TRBJ2-7, reads EAGVTQFPSHSVIEKGQTVTLRCDPISGHDNLYWYRRVMGKEIKFLLHFVKESKQDESGMPNNRFLAERTGGTYSTLKVQPAELEDSGVYFCASSQVGVGPSYEQYFGPGTRLTVT.

This clonotype was counted a single time. The chain combines TRBV12-3 or TRBV12-4 with TRBJ2-5; D unresolved. The CDR3 sequence is 14 residues long. V was cut by 3 bases and J by 9 bases, with 17 bases left in between. In DNA form, the CDR3 reads TGTGCCAGCAGTTTCGGCCTGTATGGTATGGCCCAGTACTTC. Translation gives CASSFGLYGMAQYF.

The chain couples TRBV29-1 to TRBJ2-5; D perhaps matches TRBD1 (5 bases). The J call could be wrong; TRBJ2-1 is a better fit for the DNA end. Germline CDR1 and CDR2: SQVTM and ANQGSEA. The CDR3 contains 11 residues. The DNA of the CDR3 is TGCAGCGTTGTGGTTCAGGGAAGGCAGTTCTTC. Encoded protein: CSVVVQGRQFF.